The clone carrying this T cell receptor beta chain showed up just once. Its antigen is as yet unknown. The sample belongs to a study of Ad26.COV2.S vaccination and SARS-CoV-2 variants. Study-wide results and caveats: From the TCR breadth and depth analyses, total T cell responses may have been underestimated. Spike-specific TCR breadth ran higher among vaccine recipients than placebo recipients.

Sequencing was performed with immunoSEQ multiplex PCR; in TCRdb, only in-frame clones are kept and a portion is missing. The data hold more than 150,000 clones, with around nine tenths observed a single time. V was shortened by 6 bases and J by 2 bases, with 8 bases between the two germline ends. Germline V CDR1 and CDR2: SNHLY, FYNNEI. The CDR3 has 13 residues. Source: peripheral blood, taken after recovery from COVID-19. The TCR originated in a human donor who had recovered from COVID-19. The chain couples TRBV2 to TRBJ1-5; D is unclear. The CDR3 region has the DNA TGTGCCAGCAGAATTAGGGGCAATCAGCCCCAGCATTTT. Its translation: CASRIRGNQPQHF. Looking up the rest from reference TRBV2 and TRBJ1-5 gives the full variable domain: EPEVTQTPSHQVTQMGQEVILRCVPISNHLYFYWYRQILGQKVEFLVSFYNNEISEKSEIFDDQFSVERPDGSNFTLKIRSTKLEDSAMYFCASRIRGNQPQHFGDGTRLSIL.